The 14 T cell receptor beta chains reported below all come from one sample, sequenced in a study of cytomegalovirus exposure and HLA in healthy donors. The PCR employed 60 Vbeta primers together with 13 Jbeta primers. Clones were read by immunoSEQ multiplex PCR, and TCRdb kept only the in-frame ones, dropping some. The sample has about 120,000 clones, 67% seen once. Sequencing input: PBMCs. Receptors were obtained from a man younger than 35 in good health and CMV-seropositive.

The chain employs TRBV30 and TRBJ1-6; D gene unclear. V lost 5 bases to trimming and J lost 3 bases, with 8 bases between them. Germline V CDR1 and CDR2: GTSNPN, SVGIG (reference sequence). CDR3 size: 13 residues. The CDR3 nucleotides read TGTGCCTGGTGCCGGGACTATAATTCACCCCTCCACTTT. It is translated as CAWCRDYNSPLHF.

The V and J genes are TRBV6-1 and TRBJ2-5; D unresolved. This CDR3 is 12 amino acids long. The V and J ends lost 6 bases and 5 bases respectively, with 10 bases between them. Germline V gives CDR1 MNHNS, CDR2 SASEGT. The CDR3 reads CASSRRVETQYF. In DNA form, the CDR3 reads TGTGCCAGCAGCCGACGGGTGGAGACCCAGTACTTC.

The rearrangement uses TRBV6-5 and TRBJ1-2, with D possibly TRBD1 on 6 matching bases. The CDR3 totals 12 residues. The V gene's germline CDR1 is MNHEY and CDR2 SVGAGI. The V end lost 5 bases, the J end lost 8 bases, and 12 bases lay between the germline ends. CDR3 DNA sequence: TGTGCCAGCAGTACAGGGACGGGGGGCTACACCTTC. Translated: CASSTGTGGYTF.

The J gene is TRBJ2-1, the V gene TRBV5-4; 8 bases are shared with TRBD2. This CDR3 comprises 11 residues. Germline assignment: CDR1 SGHNT and CDR2 YYREEE (reference sequence). V shed 5 bases, J shed 12 bases, and the junction held 4 bases outside the gene matches. The CDR3 spells CASRVAGRQFF. CDR3 coding DNA: TGTGCCAGCAGGGTAGCGGGGAGGCAGTTCTTC. Combining the CDR3 with reference TRBV5-4 and TRBJ2-1 gives the whole variable domain ETGVTQSPTHLIKTRGQQVTLRCSSQSGHNTVSWYQQALGQGPQFIFQYYREEENGRGNFPPRFSGLQFPNYSSELNVNALELDDSALYLCASRVAGRQFFGPGTRLTVL.

Only one count was recorded for this clone. The chain carries TRBV2 and TRBJ1-5; 9 bases are a match to TRBD1. Germline V gene lookup returns CDR1 SNHLY and CDR2 FYNNEI. V was pared by 4 bases and J by 3 bases, with 1 base of the junction left unmatched. CDR3 length: 14 residues. The DNA of the CDR3 is TGTGCCAGCAGTGGGACAGGGGCCAATCAGCCCCAGCATTTT. It translates to CASSGTGANQPQHF.

This CDR3 reads CASRNRGVTNYGYTF. The CDR3 coding sequence is TGTGCCAGCAGAAACAGGGGAGTGACTAACTATGGCTACACCTTC. The V and J genes are TRBV6-5 and TRBJ1-2; 7 nucleotides line up with TRBD1. Germline loops: CDR1 MNHEY, CDR2 SVGAGI. This CDR3 region has 15 residues. J gave up 0 bases and V 6 bases, and 7 bases lay outside the gene matches.

The chain uses TRBV6-5 and TRBJ2-3; 9 bases match TRBD1. With 2 bases clipped from V and 1 base from J, the junction kept 4 bases outside the gene matches. The CDR3 contains 16 residues. The V gene's germline CDR1 is MNHEY and CDR2 SVGAGI. The CDR3 DNA follows: TGTGCCAGCAGTTACGGACAGGGGTTGGGCACAGATACGCAGTATTTT. This sequence encodes CASSYGQGLGTDTQYF.

V and J are TRBV19 and TRBJ1-5; possible D gene TRBD1, 6 bases. Trimming removed 5 bases from V and 0 bases from J, with 14 bases in between. The germline V gene encodes CDR1 LNHDA and CDR2 SQIVND (reference sequence). This CDR3 has 16 residues. CDR3 region: CASSPTGTTSNQPQHF. CDR3 DNA: TGTGCCAGTAGTCCCACGGGGACAACTAGCAATCAGCCCCAGCATTTT.

This chain joins TRBV7-2 and TRBJ2-5; TRBD1 agrees at 7 bases. The germline V gene encodes CDR1 SGHTA and CDR2 FQGNSA. The trim removed 5 bases at V and 5 bases at J, leaving 11 bases unmatched. The CDR3 covers 15 residues. The CDR3 sequence is CASSPGGVSWETQYF. DNA of the CDR3: TGTGCCAGCAGCCCAGGGGGTGTCTCCTGGGAGACCCAGTACTTC.

This chain joins TRBV7-9 and TRBJ2-7, with D maybe TRBD1 (5 bases). Germline V gene lookup returns CDR1 SEHNR and CDR2 FQNEAQ (reference sequence). There are 14 residues in the CDR3. V was shortened by 2 bases and J by 6 bases, with 14 bases between the two germline ends. As DNA, the CDR3 is TGTGCCAGCAGCTTAAGTCTGGGGCTGGGCGAGCAGTACTTC. Its protein is CASSLSLGLGEQYF.

The V gene is TRBV11-2, the J gene TRBJ1-4; D is possibly TRBD1 (5 bases). The germline V and J ends were trimmed by 5 bases and 8 bases, with 21 bases remaining between them. Germline-derived CDR1 and CDR2 are SGHAT and FQNNGV. CDR3 length: 16 residues. CDR3 DNA: TGTGCCAGCAGCGCGGGACGAAATACGCCCGAGGAAAAACTGTTTTTT. It codes for CASSAGRNTPEEKLFF.

The chain employs TRBV5-4 and TRBJ2-3; D perhaps matches TRBD1 (6 bases). V was pared by 1 base and J by 1 base, with 13 bases between. This CDR3 region has 16 residues. CDR1 is SGHNT, CDR2 YYREEE, per germline (reference sequence). The CDR3 is CASSLNQGLRTDTQYF. CDR3 DNA: TGTGCCAGCAGCTTGAATCAGGGGCTGCGCACAGATACGCAGTATTTT.

The V and J genes are TRBV9 and TRBJ2-7; D remains ambiguous. This CDR3 contains 11 residues. Germline loops: CDR1 SGDLS, CDR2 YYNGEE. Trimming stripped 6 bases from V and 0 bases from J, with 4 bases between. Here the CDR3 DNA reads TGTGCCAGCACCTTCTCCTACGAGCAGTACTTC. Translating it yields CASTFSYEQYF.

The rearrangement links TRBV11-2 to TRBJ2-5; 10 bases line up with TRBD2. V lost 3 bases and J lost 5; bases outside the gene matches: 12. CDR1 is SGHAT and CDR2 is FQNNGV in the germline V gene. The CDR3 spans 17 residues. The CDR3 region is CASSFAGASGGRETQYF. DNA of the CDR3: TGTGCCAGCAGCTTCGCTGGGGCTAGCGGGGGCCGGGAGACCCAGTACTTC.